These 2 T cell receptor beta chains were sequenced from one sample in a study of blood T cell repertoires in COVID-19. Sequenced by immunoSEQ multiplex PCR; TCRdb stores in-frame clones only, minus some. The table shows about 150,000 clones, with about nine tenths occurring only once. The sample was peripheral blood. The receptors originated from a woman in her 70s with acute or convalescent COVID-19.

V gene TRBV27 combines with J gene TRBJ1-2; TRBD1 matches 7 bases. The CDR3 has 13 residues. Germline V CDR1 and CDR2: MNHEY, SMNVEV (reference sequence). Trimming at V came to 5 bases and at J to 7 bases, leaving 7 bases not matched to a gene. CDR3: CASSGQGVTGYTF. The CDR3 nucleotides are TGTGCCAGCAGTGGGCAGGGGGTCACTGGCTACACCTTC.

The chain employs TRBV9 and TRBJ2-3, with D uncertain. V was shortened by 0 bases and J by 4 bases, with 9 bases between the two germline ends. The CDR3 runs to 14 residues. Germline CDR1 SGDLS, CDR2 YYNGEE. For the CDR3, the DNA is TGTGCCAGCAGCGTAGAGCACAGTGCAGATACGCAGTATTTT. This gives the protein CASSVEHSADTQYF.